These T cell receptor beta chains were read from a single sample in a study of blood T cell repertoires in COVID-19. The assay was immunoSEQ multiplex PCR, and TCRdb's table has in-frame clones only and misses some. The sample has approximately 270,000 clones; over 75% are singletons. The specimen was PBMCs or T cells enriched from blood (not recorded which). These receptors originate from a woman in her fifties or sixties who had recovered from COVID-19. Both conserved end residues are part of each CDR3. Fields, in order: CDR3 protein, V gene, D gene, J gene. D genes are given only for firm matches.

CDR3: CASSLGYGSMEAFF; V: TRBV5-6; D: .; J: TRBJ1-1
CDR3: CASSQVRLQGVGTDTQYF; V: TRBV3-1/TRBV3-2; D: TRBD1; J: TRBJ2-3
CDR3: CASSFLTAADTQYF; V: TRBV5-6; D: .; J: TRBJ2-3
CDR3: CSVQDKRYNSPLHF; V: TRBV29-1; D: .; J: TRBJ1-6
CDR3: CASSLSGQGVTPLHF; V: TRBV27; D: TRBD1; J: TRBJ1-6
CDR3: CASRPEPSFYEQYF; V: TRBV5-1; D: .; J: TRBJ2-7
CDR3: CASSHTGQRGGYTF; V: TRBV3-1/TRBV3-2; D: .; J: TRBJ1-2
CDR3: CASSTRQGVGSPLHF; V: TRBV7-2; D: TRBD1; J: TRBJ1-6
CDR3: CATGQGQFQETQYF; V: TRBV28; D: .; J: TRBJ2-5
CDR3: CASSLSTGGYEKLFF; V: TRBV11-2; D: TRBD1; J: TRBJ1-4
CDR3: CATSEYGNIQYF; V: TRBV24-1; D: .; J: TRBJ2-4
CDR3: CASSQTGGKDNEQFF; V: TRBV28; D: TRBD1; J: TRBJ2-1
CDR3: CASSLTGVVETQYF; V: TRBV3-1/TRBV3-2; D: TRBD1; J: TRBJ2-5
CDR3: CASSLQGPNQPQHF; V: TRBV7-8; D: .; J: TRBJ1-5
CDR3: CASSESRGRANEQYF; V: TRBV10-1; D: TRBD2; J: TRBJ2-7
CDR3: CASGGSDEKLFF; V: TRBV5-4; D: .; J: TRBJ1-4
CDR3: CASSLARDSTLHF; V: TRBV12-3/TRBV12-4; D: TRBD1; J: TRBJ1-6
CDR3: CASSPGGEQFF; V: TRBV7-9; D: .; J: TRBJ2-1
CDR3: CASSLVVESNEQFF; V: TRBV5-1; D: .; J: TRBJ2-1
CDR3: CASSLTEYGYTF; V: TRBV5-8; D: .; J: TRBJ1-2
CDR3: CATSGQGGAFF; V: TRBV24-1; D: TRBD1; J: TRBJ1-1
CDR3: CASSLRWTSGRHSISYEQYF; V: TRBV27; D: TRBD2; J: TRBJ2-7
CDR3: CASSQDEQGPSEETQYF; V: TRBV14; D: .; J: TRBJ2-5
CDR3: CASSAEPAPYYEQYF; V: TRBV9; D: .; J: TRBJ2-7
CDR3: CASSLWAEKETQYF; V: TRBV28; D: .; J: TRBJ2-5
CDR3: CASSQPGRLSPLHF; V: TRBV3-1/TRBV3-2; D: .; J: TRBJ1-6
CDR3: CASSFLGQSDTEAFF; V: TRBV6-5; D: .; J: TRBJ1-1
CDR3: CASSPIIAGVNYEQYF; V: TRBV4-1; D: TRBD2; J: TRBJ2-7
CDR3: CASNRGRNQPQHF; V: TRBV7-8; D: TRBD1; J: TRBJ1-5
CDR3: CASSLEGQGVNYGYTF; V: TRBV5-1; D: TRBD1; J: TRBJ1-2
CDR3: CASSQGSGTGNQPQHF; V: TRBV3-1/TRBV3-2; D: TRBD1; J: TRBJ1-5
CDR3: CASSLLGTSGYNEQFF; V: TRBV7-2; D: TRBD2; J: TRBJ2-1
CDR3: CASSPVSRQPYGYTF; V: TRBV23-1; D: .; J: TRBJ1-2
CDR3: CASRGDRPQLFF; V: TRBV2; D: TRBD1; J: TRBJ1-4
CDR3: CASSRPGTGIFSSYNEQFF; V: TRBV28; D: TRBD1; J: TRBJ2-1
CDR3: CATSDPGLAHNEQFF; V: TRBV24-1; D: TRBD2; J: TRBJ2-1
CDR3: CASSDGTSGNTIYF; V: TRBV5-1; D: .; J: TRBJ1-3
CDR3: CASSMGQGEKLFF; V: TRBV5-1; D: TRBD1; J: TRBJ1-4
CDR3: CASSRQTGGNTEAFF; V: TRBV11-2; D: TRBD1; J: TRBJ1-1
CDR3: CASSQGAFTDTQYF; V: TRBV4-2; D: .; J: TRBJ2-3
CDR3: CASSPSGGGRGYEQYF; V: TRBV27; D: .; J: TRBJ2-7
CDR3: CASSGQGNTEAFF; V: TRBV19; D: TRBD1; J: TRBJ1-1
CDR3: CASSATSGTSNEQFF; V: TRBV6-2/TRBV6-3; D: TRBD2; J: TRBJ2-1
CDR3: CSVERGRTGELFF; V: TRBV29-1; D: .; J: TRBJ2-2
CDR3: CASSLWSAGAETQYF; V: TRBV5-5; D: .; J: TRBJ2-5
CDR3: CASSLGDSANTGELFF; V: TRBV5-1; D: TRBD1; J: TRBJ2-2